These 29 T cell receptor beta chains were all obtained from the same sample, sequenced in a study of identical twins (dated by TCRdb to about 2016). Library prep was done by 5' RACE. Sequencing used an Illumina HiSeq 2000. TCRdb reran the public reads through fastp at Q25 and MiXCR, keeping productive beta chains. Duplicate CDR3 protein sequences are folded into a single record with the most common DNA and genes. The sample has around 1.7 million distinct CDR3 sequences on record, around a third of them singletons. The ten most abundant clones make up about 0.27% of the sample. Sequencing was performed on cord blood. These receptors were taken from a newborn girl in good health.

To note about this clonotype: A junction boundary mismatches the germline segment, possibly from a read error. J is TRBJ2-5 and V is TRBV4-2; D is possibly TRBD1 (6 bases). The DNA end is a closer match to TRBJ2-7, so the J assignment may be wrong. Germline V gene lookup returns CDR1 LGHNA and CDR2 YNFKEQ. The CDR3 has 16 amino acids. The CDR3 is CVSSQGGRSNKHEQYF. The CDR3 coding sequence is TGTGTCAGCAGCCAAGGGGGACGCTCGAATAAGCACGAGCAGTACTTC.

The chain couples TRBV7-2 to TRBJ2-7, with TRBD2 matching 9 bases. This CDR3 has 15 residues. Germline V gives CDR1 SGHTA, CDR2 FQGNSA. The V segment lost 2 bases and the J segment 4 bases; nucleotides outside the gene matches: 6. CDR3 region: CASSLLGLAGYEQYF. In DNA, the CDR3 is TGTGCCAGCAGCTTATTGGGACTAGCTGGTTACGAGCAGTACTTC.

The rearrangement links TRBV24-1 to TRBJ2-3; no reliable D call. This CDR3 comprises 20 residues. V lost 0 bases and J 1 base, leaving 22 bases between the germline ends. Germline V gene data show CDR1 as KGHDR and CDR2 as SFDVKD. The CDR3 sequence: CATSDLGRPLRVGRTDTQYF. The DNA of the CDR3 is TGTGCCACCAGTGATTTGGGTCGGCCTCTCCGGGTCGGCCGCACAGATACGCAGTATTTT.

This clonotype was seen a few times. The chain joins TRBV4-2 to TRBJ1-1, with TRBD1 matching over 8 bases. J was trimmed by 5 bases and V by 0 bases; bases with no gene match: 11. Germline loops: CDR1 LGHNA, CDR2 YNFKEQ. This CDR3 is 17 amino acids long. The CDR3 DNA sequence: TGTGCCAGCAGCCAAGATCTGATGCAGGGGGCGAGAACTGAAGCTTTCTTT. Protein sequence: CASSQDLMQGARTEAFF.

V usage is TRBV5-6 and J usage is TRBJ1-6; TRBD1 might be the D (6 bases). This CDR3 has 17 residues. Germline values: CDR1 SGHDT, CDR2 YYEEEE. Trimming removed 0 bases at V and 0 bases at J, with 10 bases between. The CDR3 coding sequence is TGTGCCAGCAGCTTGGTGCAGGGGAACTCCTATAATTCACCCCTCCACTTT. The encoded protein is CASSLVQGNSYNSPLHF.

The chain carries TRBV20-1 and TRBJ2-1, with D possibly matching TRBD2 (5 bases). Looked up from germline, CDR1 is DFQATT and CDR2 is SNEGSKA (reference sequence). Trimming cost V 6 bases and J 3 bases, with 15 bases left between them. The CDR3 extends over 14 amino acids. Here the CDR3 DNA reads TGCAGTGCCCTTCGGGAACCCATCTACAATGAGCAGTTCTTC. Its protein is CSALREPIYNEQFF.

This clonotype has ten or more counts. This chain links TRBV6-5 with TRBJ1-5; D is uncertain. Germline lookup yields CDR1 MNHEY and CDR2 SVGAGI. V was trimmed by 0 bases and J by 2 bases, leaving 8 bases between them. The CDR3 is 15 residues long. The CDR3 DNA sequence: TGTGCCAGCAGTTACTCGTTCGGGGGCAATCAGCCCCAGCATTTT. Amino acid sequence: CASSYSFGGNQPQHF.

As to this clonotype: A clone one base away is much larger, so this may be a read error. The chain is built from TRBV7-9 and TRBJ1-2, with 7 bases that match TRBD1. J gave up 6 bases and V 5 bases, and 6 bases lay outside the gene matches. CDR1 and CDR2 from the germline V gene are SEHNR and FQNEAQ (reference sequence). The CDR3 covers 13 residues. CDR3 DNA: TGTGCCAGCAGCGTAAACAGGGGAAATGGCTACACCTTC. Translating it yields CASSVNRGNGYTF.

This clonotype was picked up a small number of times. The chain couples TRBV28 to TRBJ2-4; 8 bases match TRBD1. The CDR3 loop spans 15 amino acids. Germline V gene lookup returns CDR1 MDHEN and CDR2 SYDVKM. V shed 3 bases, J shed 4 bases, and the junction held 5 bases outside the gene matches. CDR3 residues: CASSFRRTGKNIQYF. CDR3 DNA sequence: TGTGCCAGCAGTTTCCGCCGGACAGGGAAAAACATTCAGTACTTC.

This clonotype has a handful of counts. The chain combines TRBV7-9 with TRBJ1-1; no definite D call. V lost 5 bases and J lost 1, with 14 bases in between. The CDR3 is 15 amino acids. CDR1 is SEHNR, CDR2 FQNEAQ, per germline (reference sequence). The CDR3 region is CASSPPRLGNTEAFF. CDR3 DNA sequence: TGTGCCAGCAGCCCCCCCCGGCTGGGGAACACTGAAGCTTTCTTT.

This clonotype has a single count. The junction does not match germline at one end; this may be a read error. The J gene is TRBJ2-4, the V gene TRBV3-1; D not certain. TRBJ2-7 explains the end of the DNA better; the J call may be wrong. The CDR3 length is 14 residues. CDR1 LGHDT and CDR2 YNNKEL come from the germline V gene (reference sequence). The CDR3 sequence: CTSSQGFGSYEQYF. CDR3 nucleotide sequence: TGTACCAGCAGCCAAGGGTTCGGCAGCTACGAGCAGTACTTC.

The genes are TRBV24-1 and TRBJ2-1, with D unresolved. Trimming removed 4 bases at V and 0 bases at J, with 21 bases between. The CDR3 spans 19 residues. Germline V lookup: CDR1 KGHDR, CDR2 SFDVKD. CDR3 protein: CATSDPSPAAGPSYNEQFF. The CDR3 bases are TGTGCCACCAGTGACCCTTCCCCGGCAGCCGGCCCCTCCTACAATGAGCAGTTCTTC.

This clonotype was counted a few times. This chain joins TRBV7-9 and TRBJ2-1; TRBD1 might be the D (5 bases). The V end lost 2 bases, the J end lost 6 bases, and 17 bases lay between the germline ends. CDR1 and CDR2 (germline): SEHNR, FQNEAQ (reference sequence). The CDR3 spans 16 residues. CDR3 protein: CASSLLGLSRGNEQFF. CDR3 sequence (DNA): TGTGCCAGCAGCTTATTGGGGCTGTCGCGAGGCAATGAGCAGTTCTTC.

The rearrangement joins TRBV10-3 to TRBJ2-7; D tentatively reads TRBD1 or TRBD2 (6 bases each). There are 15 residues in the CDR3. The V gene's germline CDR1 is ENHRY and CDR2 SYGVKD. V was cut by 6 bases and J by 3 bases, with 18 bases left in between. The CDR3 nucleotides read TGTGCCATCAGAGTGAGGCGGGACACCGACTACGAGCAGTACTTC. It encodes CAIRVRRDTDYEQYF.

This clonotype was observed a few times. This chain connects TRBV5-1 to TRBJ2-1; D gene ambiguous. Trimming took off 2 bases at V and 1 base at J, with 7 bases between the two ends. Per the germline V gene, CDR1 is SGHRS and CDR2 is YFSETQ. The CDR3 has 14 residues. CDR3 sequence reads: CASSFLYSYNEQFF. CDR3 sequence (DNA): TGCGCCAGCAGCTTCCTATATTCCTACAATGAGCAGTTCTTC.

J is TRBJ2-3 and V is TRBV5-6, with TRBD2 identical over 9 bases. Germline trimming cut 2 bases from V and 2 bases from J; bases unmatched to any gene: 3. The length of the CDR3 is 15 residues. Germline CDR1 reads SGHDT; CDR2 reads YYEEEE. CDR3 bases: TGTGCCAGCAGCTTTGGCGGGGGGGACACAGATACGCAGTATTTT. Its protein product is CASSFGGGDTDTQYF. Using reference TRBV5-6 and TRBJ2-3 for the parts outside the CDR3, the full variable domain is DAGVTQSPTHLIKTRGQQVTLRCSPKSGHDTVSWYQQALGQGPQFIFQYYEEEERQRGNFPDRFSGHQFPNYSSELNVNALLLGDSALYLCASSFGGGDTDTQYFGPGTRLTVL.

This clonotype turned up a few times. The chain combines TRBV20-1 with TRBJ2-7; D not resolved. This CDR3 is 12 amino acids long. V lost 0 bases to trimming and J lost 7 bases, with 10 bases between them. The germline CDR1 and CDR2 sequences are DFQATT and SNEGSKA (reference sequence). CDR3: CSARDLGWEQYF. The CDR3 DNA reads TGCAGTGCTAGAGATCTGGGCTGGGAGCAGTACTTC.

Regarding this clonotype: Only one base separates this from a far larger clonotype, so it likely reflects a read error. V is TRBV7-2 and J is TRBJ2-5, with D possibly TRBD2 on 6 matching bases. Germline V gives CDR1 SGHTA, CDR2 FQGNSA. The CDR3 extends over 12 amino acids. This CDR3 is CASSLGLETRYF. CDR3 sequence (DNA): TGTGCCAGCAGCTTAGGACTAGAGACCCGGTACTTC.

This chain links TRBV20-1 with TRBJ2-7, with a possible D match to TRBD2 (5 bases). V was cut by 1 base and J by 7 bases, with 17 bases left in between. The CDR3 sequence is 14 residues long. Germline CDR1 and CDR2: DFQATT and SNEGSKA (reference sequence). For the CDR3, the DNA is TGCAGTGCTAGAGCCCAGACTAACTACAATGAGCAGTACTTC. Translated: CSARAQTNYNEQYF.

This rearrangement joins TRBV5-1 to TRBJ2-1, with 9 nucleotides matching TRBD1. From germline, CDR1 is SGHRS and CDR2 YFSETQ. The CDR3 consists of 17 residues. With V trimmed by 0 bases and J by 4 bases, 8 bases remained unmatched. The chain's CDR3 is CASSLAHLTGGYNEQFF. The CDR3 bases are TGCGCCAGCAGCTTGGCCCACTTGACAGGGGGGTACAATGAGCAGTTCTTC.

This clonotype was counted a few times. J is TRBJ2-3 and V is TRBV5-6, with a possible D match to TRBD1 (6 bases). Germline V CDR1 and CDR2: SGHDT, YYEEEE. The CDR3 runs to 16 residues. V shed 1 base and J shed 1 base, with 13 bases lying between them. The CDR3 region is CASSLLLQGGTDTQYF. In DNA, the CDR3 is TGTGCCAGCAGCTTGCTCCTACAGGGAGGCACAGATACGCAGTATTTT.

This clonotype was detected a few times. This chain links TRBV7-9 with TRBJ1-2; 9 bases are a match to TRBD1. This CDR3 contains 15 residues. CDR1 is SEHNR and CDR2 is FQNEAQ in the germline V gene (reference sequence). The trim removed 4 bases at V and 3 bases at J, leaving 6 bases unmatched. The CDR3 nucleotides read TGTGCCAGCAGCTCGTGGGACAGGGATTACTATGGCTACACCTTC. Translated: CASSSWDRDYYGYTF. The variable domain in full, with the rest retrieved from reference TRBV7-9 and TRBJ1-2, is DTGVSQNPRHKITKRGQNVTFRCDPISEHNRLYWYRQTLGQGPEFLTYFQNEAQLEKSRLLSDRFSAERPKGSFSTLEIQRTEQGDSAMYLCASSSWDRDYYGYTFGSGTRLTVV.

V usage is TRBV7-8 and J usage is TRBJ2-3; possible D gene TRBD1, 5 bases. Germline values: CDR1 SGHVS, CDR2 FQNEAQ. V lost 1 base and J lost 3, with 32 bases in between. CDR3 length: 22 amino acids. Here the CDR3 DNA reads TGTGCCAGCAGCTTAGTCAGGCCCGAGAGGTGGGGCGGTTTGGGGTCGACAGATACGCAGTATTTT. Its protein product is CASSLVRPERWGGLGSTDTQYF. The complete variable domain, with remaining parts taken from reference TRBV7-8 and TRBJ2-3, reads GAGVSQSPRYKVAKRGQDVALRCDPISGHVSLFWYQQALGQGPEFLTYFQNEAQLDKSGLPSDRFFAERPEGSVSTLKIQRTQQEDSAVYLCASSLVRPERWGGLGSTDTQYFGPGTRLTVL.

Turning to this clonotype: At one end, the junction sequence differs from germline, possibly due to a read error. J is TRBJ2-5 and V is TRBV28; no firm D call. Germline values: CDR1 MDHEN, CDR2 SYDVKM. CDR3 length equals 14 residues. CDR3 region: CAGSFPPPRKTQYF. CDR3 DNA: TGTGCCGGCAGTTTCCCCCCTCCCCGAAAGACCCAGTACTTC.

The V gene is TRBV6-6, the J gene TRBJ1-1, with D maybe TRBD1 (5 bases). The CDR3 loop spans 14 amino acids. Per germline, CDR1 MNHNY and CDR2 SVGAGI (reference sequence). With 6 bases removed from V and 4 bases from J, the gap between germline ends came to 15 bases. The CDR3: CASRTGGRSTEAFF. CDR3 nucleotides: TGTGCCAGCAGAACCGGGGGTAGGAGCACTGAAGCTTTCTTT.

This clonotype has a count of ten or more. The chain joins TRBV4-2 to TRBJ1-2; the D is unclear. Trimming removed 0 bases at V and 0 bases at J, with 14 bases between. The germline gives CDR1 LGHNA, CDR2 YNFKEQ. The CDR3 is 17 residues long. The DNA of the CDR3 is TGTGCCAGCAGCCAAGACGGGCAGGAACCCACTAACTATGGCTACACCTTC. It codes for CASSQDGQEPTNYGYTF.

This chain links TRBV3-1 with TRBJ1-1, with D unclear. V was pared by 7 bases and J by 0 bases, with 12 bases between. In germline, CDR1 is LGHDT, CDR2 YNNKEL (reference sequence). CDR3 length: 14 residues. DNA of the CDR3: TGTGCCAGCATGTCGGTCAGAATGAACACTGAAGCTTTCTTT. Amino acid sequence: CASMSVRMNTEAFF.

This clonotype was seen a few times. J is TRBJ2-7 and V is TRBV20-1; 12 nucleotides match TRBD1. The germline V gene has CDR1 DFQATT and CDR2 SNEGSKA (reference sequence). V shed 5 bases and J 5 bases; nucleotides not matched to a gene: 7. There are 14 residues in the CDR3. The CDR3 sequence is CSALTGTGGHEQYF. The CDR3 DNA is TGCAGTGCTCTGACCGGGACAGGGGGCCACGAGCAGTACTTC.

V is TRBV5-1 and J is TRBJ2-5; D assignment may be TRBD1 or TRBD2 (5 bases each). V was trimmed by 1 base and J by 2 bases, leaving 12 bases between them. There are 15 residues in the CDR3. Per the germline V gene, CDR1 is SGHRS and CDR2 is YFSETQ. The CDR3 DNA reads TGCGCCAGCAGCTTGCGGGGCGTTAATCAAGAGACCCAGTACTTC. It yields the protein CASSLRGVNQETQYF.